This T cell receptor beta chain originates from a study of T cell changes during pregnancy in multiple sclerosis. This CDR3 is built from 13 residues. Germline lookup yields CDR1 MNHEY and CDR2 SVGAGI. The V and J ends lost 8 bases and 7 bases respectively, with 15 bases between them. Data came from immunoSEQ multiplex PCR; TCRdb stores just in-frame clones and leaves some out. This sample has about 75,000 clones, with around 94% found just once. The chain joins TRBV6-5 to TRBJ2-1; D is possibly TRBD2 (6 bases). The source is a female donor with multiple sclerosis, enrolled in a pregnancy study. This material consisted of CD4+ T cells from peripheral blood mononuclear cells, taken after pregnancy. This CDR3 is CASSIGSRNEQFF. The CDR3 DNA reads TGTGCCAGCTCGATCGGGAGTCGGAATGAGCAGTTCTTC.